This TCR beta chain is drawn from a study of control samples from healthy donors and cancer patients (dated by TCRdb to about 2020). Libraries were prepared through the immunoSEQ multiplex PCR assay. The immuneACCESS repertoire file appears here via TCRdb, limited to in-frame rearrangements. These files lack a portion of the clones; in checked studies, under half of the deficit traces to unresolved V genes, and the cause of the others is not known. This sample lists about 89,000 clones; 85% were detected once. The ten largest clones represent less than 2.5% of the sample. Comment on this clone: What antigen it recognizes has not been identified. No base-level quality is on record; no much larger clone is a single base apart.

Inclusive of the bounding cysteine and phenylalanine, the CDR3 is 14 residues long. Only the CDR3 portion is preserved as DNA: 42 bases, with reading frame beginning at the first base. At the junction V is shortened by 7 bases and J by 6 bases, with 15 bases in between. The germline V gene specifies KGHDR as CDR1 and SFDVKD as CDR2. The sequence was obtained from a woman aged 40-49 years in good health. The chain couples TRBV24-1 to TRBJ2-1, with a tentative D call of TRBD1 or TRBD2, each matching 5 bases. The sequenced sample was blood. CDR3 region: CATREPGTGNEQFF. The sequence in DNA is TGTGCCACCAGAGAGCCCGGGACGGGCAATGAGCAGTTCTTC.